The present T cell receptor (beta chain) was sequenced within a study of radiation and T cells in renal cell carcinoma. Time point in this sample: blood 4 weeks post-SBRT, at nephrectomy. Regarding treatment: 15 Gy SBRT to primary tumor, nephrectomy 4 weeks later. Nephrectomy followed 15 Gy stereotactic body radiation by 4 weeks. This renal cell carcinoma was of the clear cell type. Sequencing was performed with immunoSEQ multiplex PCR; in TCRdb, only in-frame clones are kept and a portion is missing. This sample carries under 100,000 clones, 84% of them seen once, and the ten largest clones take around 7.7%. Germline V gene sequence: CDR1 MNHNS, CDR2 SASEGT. CDR3 size: 15 residues. Trimming pared 4 bases from V and 5 bases from J, leaving 18 bases between.

The clonotype comes from a man aged 60 to 69 with renal cell carcinoma. The chain joins TRBV6-1 to TRBJ2-7; D unresolved. The sample consisted of blood, taken from a patient whose treatment included radiotherapy and nephrectomy. CDR3 residues: CASSGTPEDWDEQYF. The CDR3, as DNA: TGTGCCAGCAGTGGGACGCCCGAAGATTGGGACGAGCAGTACTTC.